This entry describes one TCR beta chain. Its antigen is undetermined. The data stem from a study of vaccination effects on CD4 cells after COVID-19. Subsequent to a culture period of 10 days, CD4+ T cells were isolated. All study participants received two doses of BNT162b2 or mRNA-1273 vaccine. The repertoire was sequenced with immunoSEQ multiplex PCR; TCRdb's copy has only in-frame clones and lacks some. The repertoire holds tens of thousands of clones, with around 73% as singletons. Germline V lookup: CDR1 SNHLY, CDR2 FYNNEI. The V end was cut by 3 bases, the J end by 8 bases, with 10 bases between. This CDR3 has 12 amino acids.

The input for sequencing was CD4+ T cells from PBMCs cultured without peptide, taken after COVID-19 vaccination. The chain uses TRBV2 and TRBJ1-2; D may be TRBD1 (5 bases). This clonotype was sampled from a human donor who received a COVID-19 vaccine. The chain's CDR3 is CASSDTTGGYTF. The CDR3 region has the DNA TGTGCCAGCAGTGATACTACAGGAGGCTACACCTTC. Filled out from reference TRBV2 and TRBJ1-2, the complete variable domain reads EPEVTQTPSHQVTQMGQEVILRCVPISNHLYFYWYRQILGQKVEFLVSFYNNEISEKSEIFDDQFSVERPDGSNFTLKIRSTKLEDSAMYFCASSDTTGGYTFGSGTRLTVV.